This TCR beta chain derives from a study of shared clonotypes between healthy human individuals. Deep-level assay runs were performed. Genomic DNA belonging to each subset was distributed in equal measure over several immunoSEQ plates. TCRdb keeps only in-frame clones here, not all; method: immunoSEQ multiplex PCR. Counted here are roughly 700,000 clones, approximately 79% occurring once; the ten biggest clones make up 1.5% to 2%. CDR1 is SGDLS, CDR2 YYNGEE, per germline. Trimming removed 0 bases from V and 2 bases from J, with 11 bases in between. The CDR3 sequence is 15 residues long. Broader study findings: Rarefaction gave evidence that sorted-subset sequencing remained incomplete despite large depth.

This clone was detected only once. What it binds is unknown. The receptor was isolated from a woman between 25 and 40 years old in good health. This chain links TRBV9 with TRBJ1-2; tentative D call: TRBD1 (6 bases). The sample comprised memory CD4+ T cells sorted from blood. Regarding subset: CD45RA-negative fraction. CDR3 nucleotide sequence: TGTGCCAGCAGCGTAGAACCAGGGGCGAACTATGGCTACACCTTC. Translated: CASSVEPGANYGYTF.